This T cell receptor beta chain came from a study of T cells after posttransplantation cyclophosphamide. Study-wide points: After PTCy, TRB diversity resembled that of CNI/methotrexate controls.

Trimming took 2 bases from V and 8 from J; bases not matched to a gene: 7. Germline V lookup: CDR1 KGHSH, CDR2 LQKENI. The CDR3 is made up of 16 amino acids. Concerning this clone: The target antigen is unknown.

TCRdb keeps only in-frame clones here, not all; method: immunoSEQ multiplex PCR. The sample comprises approximately 20,000 clones, over 75% of which are singletons, and about 1.8% rests with the top ten. Control samples came 1 year after myeloablative marrow transplants with methotrexate plus calcineurin inhibitor. The rearrangement links TRBV18 to TRBJ2-4, with 12 bases aligning to TRBD2. The sample in question was PBMCs, obtained around 380 days after allogeneic stem cell transplant with calcineurin inhibitor and methotrexate. The TCR sequence derives from a female patient younger than 45 who received an allogeneic stem cell transplant from an unrelated donor, was CMV-positive, and had acute and chronic GVHD. Some of these T cells may belong to the graft donor. The CDR3 loop reads CASSPASGRGGDIQYF. CDR3 in DNA: TGTGCCAGCTCACCAGCTAGCGGGAGGGGTGGAGACATTCAGTACTTC.